Listed below are T cell receptor beta chains from one sample, sequenced in a study of early T cells in non-severe SARS-CoV-2 infection. TCRdb processed the 5' RACE reads anew with MiXCR; each CDR3 protein has one entry. The table shows about 64,000 distinct CDR3 sequences, with around 11% occurring only once. Sequenced material: whole blood, taken at baseline. These receptor sequences come from an adult who was a healthcare worker with PCR-confirmed SARS-CoV-2 infection or an uninfected control (not recorded which). The CDR3 runs from the conserved cysteine through the conserved F or W. Fields, in order: V gene, clone size, J gene, D gene, CDR3 DNA, CDR3 protein. D genes are given only for firm matches. Only part of the rows carry a size: once, few, many, or a class if the clone is expanded.

v_call: TRBV7-6; clone_size: many; j_call: TRBJ2-5; d_call: TRBD2; cdr3_nt: TGTGCCAGCAGCTTAACGGGACTAGGGTCAGAGACCCAGTACTTC; cdr3_aa: CASSLTGLGSETQYF
v_call: TRBV14; clone_size: few; j_call: TRBJ2-1; d_call: TRBD1; cdr3_nt: TGTGCCAGCAGCTCCGACAGGGAGTTCGGCAATGAGCAGTTCTTC; cdr3_aa: CASSSDREFGNEQFF
v_call: TRBV11-1; clone_size: many; j_call: TRBJ2-1; d_call: TRBD2; cdr3_nt: TGTGCCAGCAGCCGGACTAGCGGGGGTGATTACAATGAGCAGTTCTTC; cdr3_aa: CASSRTSGGDYNEQFF
v_call: TRBV6-6; clone_size: few; j_call: TRBJ2-7; d_call: TRBD2; cdr3_nt: TGTGCCAGCAGTTACCCCTTTAGCGGGCCGACCTCCTACGAGCAGTACTTC; cdr3_aa: CASSYPFSGPTSYEQYF
v_call: TRBV5-6; clone_size: NA; j_call: TRBJ2-3; d_call: TRBD2; cdr3_nt: TGTGCCAGCAGCCAGGGACTAGCGGGGGCAGCAGATACGCAGTATTTT; cdr3_aa: CASSQGLAGAADTQYF
v_call: TRBV27; clone_size: few; j_call: TRBJ1-1; d_call: NA; cdr3_nt: TGTGCCAGCAGTTTCCCGTTAGGTGAAGCTTTCTTT; cdr3_aa: CASSFPLGEAFF
v_call: TRBV6-9; clone_size: few; j_call: TRBJ2-7; d_call: NA; cdr3_nt: TGTGCCAGGGGCCCAGGGCAGTTCTACGAGCAGTACTTC; cdr3_aa: CARGPGQFYEQYF
v_call: TRBV3-1; clone_size: few; j_call: TRBJ1-2; d_call: TRBD1; cdr3_nt: TGTGCCAGCAGCCTGTCAGCCGATACAGGGGGAGACTATGGCTACACCTTC; cdr3_aa: CASSLSADTGGDYGYTF
v_call: TRBV20-1; clone_size: NA; j_call: TRBJ2-5; d_call: NA; cdr3_nt: TGCAGTGCTAGTGGCACCCCGGGGACCCAGTACTTC; cdr3_aa: CSASGTPGTQYF
v_call: TRBV7-2; clone_size: many; j_call: TRBJ2-7; d_call: TRBD2; cdr3_nt: TGTGCCAGCAGCCCAGGGACTAGCGGGAGCTACGAGCAGTACTTC; cdr3_aa: CASSPGTSGSYEQYF